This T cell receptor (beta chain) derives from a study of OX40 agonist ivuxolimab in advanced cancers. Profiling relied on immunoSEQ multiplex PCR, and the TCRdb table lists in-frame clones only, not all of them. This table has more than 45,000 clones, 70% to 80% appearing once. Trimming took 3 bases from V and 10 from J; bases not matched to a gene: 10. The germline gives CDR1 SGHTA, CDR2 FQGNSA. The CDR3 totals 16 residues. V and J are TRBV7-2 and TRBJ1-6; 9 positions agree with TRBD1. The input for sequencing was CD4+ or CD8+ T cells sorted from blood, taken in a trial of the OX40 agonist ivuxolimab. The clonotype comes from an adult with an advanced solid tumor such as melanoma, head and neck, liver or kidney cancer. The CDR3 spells CASSLIQGARRSPLHF. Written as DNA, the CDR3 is TGTGCCAGCAGCTTGATACAGGGGGCCCGGAGATCACCCCTCCACTTT.